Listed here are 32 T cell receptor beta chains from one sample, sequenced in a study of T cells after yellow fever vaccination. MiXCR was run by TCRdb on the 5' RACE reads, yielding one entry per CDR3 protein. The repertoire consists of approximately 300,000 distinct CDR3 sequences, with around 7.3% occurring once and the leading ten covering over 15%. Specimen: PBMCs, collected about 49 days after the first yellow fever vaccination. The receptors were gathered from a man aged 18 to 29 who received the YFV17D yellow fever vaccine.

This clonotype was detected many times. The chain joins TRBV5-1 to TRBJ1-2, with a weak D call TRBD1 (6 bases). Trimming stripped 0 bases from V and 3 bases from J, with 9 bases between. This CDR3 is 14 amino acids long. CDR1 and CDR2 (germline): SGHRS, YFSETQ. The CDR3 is CASSLGTDYYGYTF. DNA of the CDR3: TGCGCCAGCAGCTTGGGGACAGACTACTATGGCTACACCTTC.

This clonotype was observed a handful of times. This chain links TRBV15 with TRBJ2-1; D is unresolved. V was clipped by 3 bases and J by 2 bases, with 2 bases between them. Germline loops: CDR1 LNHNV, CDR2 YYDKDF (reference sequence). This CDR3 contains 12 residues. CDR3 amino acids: CATSRPYNEQFF. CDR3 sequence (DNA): TGTGCCACCAGCAGGCCCTACAATGAGCAGTTCTTC.

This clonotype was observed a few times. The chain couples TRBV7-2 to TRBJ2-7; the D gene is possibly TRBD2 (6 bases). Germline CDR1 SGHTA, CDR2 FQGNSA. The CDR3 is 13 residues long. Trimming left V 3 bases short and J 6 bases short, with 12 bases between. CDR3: CASSLRISGEQYV. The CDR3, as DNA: TGTGCCAGCAGCTTGAGGATTAGCGGCGAGCAGTACGTC.

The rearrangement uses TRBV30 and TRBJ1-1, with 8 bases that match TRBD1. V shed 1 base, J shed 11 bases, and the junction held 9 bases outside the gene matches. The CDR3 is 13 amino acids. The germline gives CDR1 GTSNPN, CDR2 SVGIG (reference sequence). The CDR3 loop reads CAWSGQGANSAFF. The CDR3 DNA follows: TGTGCCTGGAGTGGGCAGGGGGCTAACAGCGCTTTCTTT.

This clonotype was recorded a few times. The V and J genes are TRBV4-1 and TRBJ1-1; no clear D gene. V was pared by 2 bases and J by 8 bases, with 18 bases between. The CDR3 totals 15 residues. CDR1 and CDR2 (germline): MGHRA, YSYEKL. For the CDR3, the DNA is TGCGCCAGCAGCCAACTTTGGGGATGGGCATGGGAAGCTTTCTTT. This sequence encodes CASSQLWGWAWEAFF.

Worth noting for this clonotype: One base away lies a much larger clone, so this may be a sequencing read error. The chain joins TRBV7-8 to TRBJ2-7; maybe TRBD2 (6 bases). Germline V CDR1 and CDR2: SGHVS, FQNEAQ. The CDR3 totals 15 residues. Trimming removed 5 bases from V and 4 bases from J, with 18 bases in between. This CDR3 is CASSGRDWVTYEQYF. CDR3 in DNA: TGTGCCAGCAGCGGCCGGGACTGGGTCACATACGAGCAGTACTTC. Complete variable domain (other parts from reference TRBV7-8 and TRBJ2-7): GAGVSQSPRYKVAKRGQDVALRCDPISGHVSLFWYQQALGQGPEFLTYFQNEAQLDKSGLPSDRFFAERPEGSVSTLKIQRTQQEDSAVYLCASSGRDWVTYEQYFGPGTRLTVT.

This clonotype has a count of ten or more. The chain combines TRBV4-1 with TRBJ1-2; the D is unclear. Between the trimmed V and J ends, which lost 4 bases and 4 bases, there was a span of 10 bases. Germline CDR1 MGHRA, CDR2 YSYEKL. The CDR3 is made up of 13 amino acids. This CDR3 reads CASSPDGGYGYTF. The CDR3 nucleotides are TGCGCCAGCAGCCCCGATGGCGGCTATGGCTACACCTTC.

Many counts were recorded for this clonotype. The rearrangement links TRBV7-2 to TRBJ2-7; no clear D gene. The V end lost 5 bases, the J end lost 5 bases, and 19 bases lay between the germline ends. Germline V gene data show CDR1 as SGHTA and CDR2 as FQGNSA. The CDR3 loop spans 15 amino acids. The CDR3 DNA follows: TGTGCCAGCAGCCCCGAGGCTTCGGTGTTGCACGAGCAGTACTTC. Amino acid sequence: CASSPEASVLHEQYF.

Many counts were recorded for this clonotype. CDR3 loop: CASSAGQGSYNEQFF. Written as DNA, the CDR3 is TGCGCCAGCAGCGCGGGACAGGGCTCCTACAATGAGCAGTTCTTC. The V gene is TRBV4-3, the J gene TRBJ2-1; 9 bases agree with TRBD1. The CDR3 length is 15 residues. The trim removed 5 bases at V and 0 bases at J, leaving 2 bases unmatched. Germline V gene data show CDR1 as LGHNA and CDR2 as YSLEER.

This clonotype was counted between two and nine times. Here the CDR3 reads CASSLQGGRETQYF. The CDR3 nucleotides are TGTGCCAGCAGCTTACAGGGGGGGAGGGAGACCCAGTACTTC. The genes are TRBV7-3 and TRBJ2-5; D may be TRBD1 or TRBD2 (7 bases each). V lost 2 bases to trimming and J lost 5 bases, with 12 bases between them. Germline values: CDR1 SGHTA, CDR2 FQGTGA. This CDR3 spans 14 amino acids.

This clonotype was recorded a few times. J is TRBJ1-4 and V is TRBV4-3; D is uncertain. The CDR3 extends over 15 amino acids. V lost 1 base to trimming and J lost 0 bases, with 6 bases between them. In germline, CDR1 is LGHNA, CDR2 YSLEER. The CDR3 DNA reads TGCGCCAGCAGCCAAGGTCTTGCAACTAATGAAAAACTGTTTTTT. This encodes CASSQGLATNEKLFF.

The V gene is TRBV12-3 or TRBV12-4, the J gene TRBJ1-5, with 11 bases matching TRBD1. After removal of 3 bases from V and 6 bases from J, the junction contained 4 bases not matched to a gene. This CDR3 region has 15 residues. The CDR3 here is CASSFGQGASQPQHF. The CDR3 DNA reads TGTGCCAGCAGTTTCGGACAGGGGGCTAGTCAGCCCCAGCATTTT.

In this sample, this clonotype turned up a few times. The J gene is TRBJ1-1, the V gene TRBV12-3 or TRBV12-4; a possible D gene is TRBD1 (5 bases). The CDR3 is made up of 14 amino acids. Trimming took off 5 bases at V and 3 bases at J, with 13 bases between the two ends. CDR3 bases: TGTGCCAGCAGTCCACAAGACAGAGACACTGAAGCTTTCTTT. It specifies CASSPQDRDTEAFF.

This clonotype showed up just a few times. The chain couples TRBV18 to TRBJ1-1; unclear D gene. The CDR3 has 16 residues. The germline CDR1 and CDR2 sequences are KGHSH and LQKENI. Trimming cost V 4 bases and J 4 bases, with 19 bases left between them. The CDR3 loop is CASSQLFIGVGTEAFF. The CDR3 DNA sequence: TGTGCCAGCTCACAACTTTTTATCGGAGTTGGCACTGAAGCTTTCTTT.

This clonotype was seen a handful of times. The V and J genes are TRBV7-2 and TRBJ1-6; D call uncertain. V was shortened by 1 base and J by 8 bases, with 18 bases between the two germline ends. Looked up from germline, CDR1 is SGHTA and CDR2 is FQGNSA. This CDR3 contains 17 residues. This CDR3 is CASSLGSTGFGHSPLHF. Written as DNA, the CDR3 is TGTGCCAGCAGCTTAGGTTCGACGGGTTTTGGGCATTCACCCCTCCACTTT.

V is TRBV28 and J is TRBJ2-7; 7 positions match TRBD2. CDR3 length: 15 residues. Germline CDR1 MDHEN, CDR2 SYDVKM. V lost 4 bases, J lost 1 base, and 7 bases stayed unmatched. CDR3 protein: CASSSRGEASYEQYV. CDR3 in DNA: TGTGCCAGCAGTTCCCGGGGGGAGGCGTCCTACGAGCAGTACGTC.

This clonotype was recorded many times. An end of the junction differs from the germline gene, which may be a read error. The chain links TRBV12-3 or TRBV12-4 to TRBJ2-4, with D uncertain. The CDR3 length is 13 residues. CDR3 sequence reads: CASSYTARNIQYF. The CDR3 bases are TGTGCCAGCAGCTACACCGCCAGAAACATTCAGTACTTC.

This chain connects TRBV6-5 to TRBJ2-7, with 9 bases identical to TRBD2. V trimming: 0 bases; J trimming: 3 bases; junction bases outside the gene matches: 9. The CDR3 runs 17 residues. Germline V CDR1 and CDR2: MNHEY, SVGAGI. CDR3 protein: CASSYSSGSGGFYEQYF. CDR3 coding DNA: TGTGCCAGCAGTTACTCTTCAGGTAGCGGGGGTTTCTACGAGCAGTACTTC.

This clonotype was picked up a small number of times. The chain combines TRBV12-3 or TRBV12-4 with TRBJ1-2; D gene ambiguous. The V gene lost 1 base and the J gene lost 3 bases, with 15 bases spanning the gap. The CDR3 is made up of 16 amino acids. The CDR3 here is CASSLVGGRGHYGYTF. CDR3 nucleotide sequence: TGTGCCAGCAGTTTAGTTGGAGGGAGAGGTCACTATGGCTACACCTTC.

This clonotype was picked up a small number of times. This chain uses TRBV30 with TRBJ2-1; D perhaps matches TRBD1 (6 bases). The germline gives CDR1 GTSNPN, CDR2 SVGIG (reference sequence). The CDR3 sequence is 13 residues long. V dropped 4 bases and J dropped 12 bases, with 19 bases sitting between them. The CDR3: CAWTQGQGRRQFF. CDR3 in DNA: TGTGCCTGGACCCAGGGGCAGGGGAGAAGGCAGTTCTTC. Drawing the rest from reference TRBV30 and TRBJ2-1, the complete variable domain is SQTIHQWPATLVQPVGSPLSLECTVEGTSNPNLYWYRQAAGRGLQLLFYSVGIGQISSEVPQNLSASRPQDRQFILSSKKLLLSDSGFYLCAWTQGQGRRQFFGPGTRLTVL.

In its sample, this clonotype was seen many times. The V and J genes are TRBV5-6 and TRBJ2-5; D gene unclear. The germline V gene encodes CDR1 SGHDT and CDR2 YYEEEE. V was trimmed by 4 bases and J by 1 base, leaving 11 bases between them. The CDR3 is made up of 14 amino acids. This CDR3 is CASSARVFQETQYF. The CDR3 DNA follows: TGTGCCAGCAGCGCTAGGGTCTTCCAAGAGACCCAGTACTTC.

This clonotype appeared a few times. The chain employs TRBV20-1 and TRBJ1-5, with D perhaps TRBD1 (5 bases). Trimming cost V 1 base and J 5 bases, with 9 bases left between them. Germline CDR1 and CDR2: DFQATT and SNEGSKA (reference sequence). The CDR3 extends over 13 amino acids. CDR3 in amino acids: CSARGRAHQPQHF. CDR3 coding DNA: TGCAGTGCTAGAGGCAGGGCCCATCAGCCCCAGCATTTT.

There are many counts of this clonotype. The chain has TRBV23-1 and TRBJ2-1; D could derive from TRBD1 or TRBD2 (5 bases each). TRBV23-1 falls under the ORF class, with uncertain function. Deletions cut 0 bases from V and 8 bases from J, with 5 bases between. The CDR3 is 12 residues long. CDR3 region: CASSQSGDEQFF. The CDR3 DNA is TGCGCCAGCAGTCAATCGGGGGATGAGCAGTTCTTC.

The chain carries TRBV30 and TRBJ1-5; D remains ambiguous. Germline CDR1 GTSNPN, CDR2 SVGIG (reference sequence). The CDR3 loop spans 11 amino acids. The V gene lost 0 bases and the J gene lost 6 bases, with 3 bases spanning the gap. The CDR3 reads CAWSVGQPQHF. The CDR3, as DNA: TGTGCCTGGAGTGTCGGTCAGCCCCAGCATTTT.

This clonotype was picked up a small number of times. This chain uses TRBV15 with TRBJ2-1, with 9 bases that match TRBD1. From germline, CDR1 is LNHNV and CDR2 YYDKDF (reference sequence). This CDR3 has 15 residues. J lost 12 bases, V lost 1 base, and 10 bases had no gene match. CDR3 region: CATSRGGRTGEWQFF. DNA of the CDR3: TGTGCCACCAGCAGAGGAGGCCGGACAGGGGAATGGCAGTTCTTC. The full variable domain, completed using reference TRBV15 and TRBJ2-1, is DAMVIQNPRYQVTQFGKPVTLSCSQTLNHNVMYWYQQKSSQAPKLLFHYYDKDFNNEADTPDNFQSRRPNTSFCFLDIRSPGLGDTAMYLCATSRGGRTGEWQFFGPGTRLTVL.

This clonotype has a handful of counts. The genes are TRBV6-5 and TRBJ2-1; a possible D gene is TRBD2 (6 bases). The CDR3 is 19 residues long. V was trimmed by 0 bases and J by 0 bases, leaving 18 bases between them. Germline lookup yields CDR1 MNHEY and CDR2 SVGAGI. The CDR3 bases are TGTGCCAGCAGTTACTCGTTACCCCCGGGGGAGAGCTCCTACAATGAGCAGTTCTTC. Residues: CASSYSLPPGESSYNEQFF.

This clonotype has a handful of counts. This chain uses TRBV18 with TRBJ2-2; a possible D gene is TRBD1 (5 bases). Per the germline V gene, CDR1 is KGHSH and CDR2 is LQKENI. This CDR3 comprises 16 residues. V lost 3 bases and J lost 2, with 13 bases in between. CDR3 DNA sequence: TGTGCCAGCTCACCTAGGGGATCGGAAAACACCGGGGAGCTGTTTTTT. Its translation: CASSPRGSENTGELFF.

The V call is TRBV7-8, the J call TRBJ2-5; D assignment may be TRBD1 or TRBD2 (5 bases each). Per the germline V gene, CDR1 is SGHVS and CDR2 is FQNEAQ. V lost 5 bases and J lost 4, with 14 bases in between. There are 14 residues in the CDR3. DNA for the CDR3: TGTGCCAGCAGCATAGGGACGGGGCGAGAGACCCAGTACTTC. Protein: CASSIGTGRETQYF.

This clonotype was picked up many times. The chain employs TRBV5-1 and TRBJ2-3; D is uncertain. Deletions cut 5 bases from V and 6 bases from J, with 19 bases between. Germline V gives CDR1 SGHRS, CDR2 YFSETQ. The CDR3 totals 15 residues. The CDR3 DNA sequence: TGCGCCAGCAGATTAACCGGGTCCGGAGAGGATACGCAGTATTTT. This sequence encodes CASRLTGSGEDTQYF.

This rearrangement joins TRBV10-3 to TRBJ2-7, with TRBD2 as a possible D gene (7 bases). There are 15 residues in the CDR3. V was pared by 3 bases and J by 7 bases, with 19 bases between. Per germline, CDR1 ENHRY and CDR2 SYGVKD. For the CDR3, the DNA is TGTGCCATCAGTGATAGAGGGGGGGCCGAGGGAGAGCAGTACGTC. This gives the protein CAISDRGGAEGEQYV.

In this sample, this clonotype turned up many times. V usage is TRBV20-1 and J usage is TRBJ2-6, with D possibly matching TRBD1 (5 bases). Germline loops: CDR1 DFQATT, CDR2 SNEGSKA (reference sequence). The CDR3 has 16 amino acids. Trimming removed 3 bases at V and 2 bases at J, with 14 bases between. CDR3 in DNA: TGCAGTGCTAGGGGGCTCGGCAGTACTGGGGCCAACGTCCTGACTTTC. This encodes CSARGLGSTGANVLTF.

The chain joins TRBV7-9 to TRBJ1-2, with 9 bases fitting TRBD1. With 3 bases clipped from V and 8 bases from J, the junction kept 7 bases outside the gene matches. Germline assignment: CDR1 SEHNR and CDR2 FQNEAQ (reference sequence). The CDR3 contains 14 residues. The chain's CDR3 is CASSLGQGEGGYTF. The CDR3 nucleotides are TGTGCCAGCAGCTTGGGACAGGGAGAAGGAGGCTACACCTTC. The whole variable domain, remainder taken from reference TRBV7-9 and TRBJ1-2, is DTGVSQNPRHKITKRGQNVTFRCDPISEHNRLYWYRQTLGQGPEFLTYFQNEAQLEKSRLLSDRFSAERPKGSFSTLEIQRTEQGDSAMYLCASSLGQGEGGYTFGSGTRLTVV.